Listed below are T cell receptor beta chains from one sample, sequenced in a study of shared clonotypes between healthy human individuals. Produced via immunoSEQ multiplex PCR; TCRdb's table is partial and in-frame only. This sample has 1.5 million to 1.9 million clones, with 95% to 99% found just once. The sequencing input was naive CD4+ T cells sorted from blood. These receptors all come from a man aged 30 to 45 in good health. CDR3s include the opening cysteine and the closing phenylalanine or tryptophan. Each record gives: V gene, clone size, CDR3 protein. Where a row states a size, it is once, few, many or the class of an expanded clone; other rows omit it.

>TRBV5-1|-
CASSLAPRGTYEQYF
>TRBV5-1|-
CASSWAMGAYEQYF
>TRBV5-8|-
CASSLRRRYYEQYF
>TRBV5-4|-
CASSKGLAGEINEQFF
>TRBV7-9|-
CASSLGTSHTDTQYF
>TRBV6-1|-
CASSRDTTYEQYF
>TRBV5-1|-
CASSLDPTSLNSTDTQYF
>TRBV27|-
CASSKRELGGELFF
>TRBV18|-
CASSRQGSSYNEQFF
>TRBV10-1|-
CASSPNSNTPLRYEQYF
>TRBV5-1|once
CASSSSSASSGNTIYF
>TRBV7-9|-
CASSPPDRYNEQFF
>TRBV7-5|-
CVRSRPGSPLPQFF
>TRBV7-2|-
CASSFSSGRTDTQYF
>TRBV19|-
CASSIDPGNEQYF
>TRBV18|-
CASSPPGLVDTQYF
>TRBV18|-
CASSAPGSGISYEQYF
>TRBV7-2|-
CASSRTINEQFF
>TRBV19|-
CASSILSGTGALNTEAFF
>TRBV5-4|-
CASSFPSGAYNEQFF
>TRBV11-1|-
CASSLVSGNYNEQFF
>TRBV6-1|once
CASSEFRGSDNEQFF
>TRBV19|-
CASSIGGNGELFF
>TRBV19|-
CASSPEGAISEQYF
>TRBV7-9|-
CASSGARDSGANVLTF
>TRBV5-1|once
CASRTGEQETQYF
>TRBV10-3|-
CAVSRGGTNYNEQFF
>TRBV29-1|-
CSVSTAYSNYEQYF
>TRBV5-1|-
CASSLGPGQGGDTQYF
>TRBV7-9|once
CASSLDSSGSYNEQFF
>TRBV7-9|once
CASSLGDISSGANVLTF
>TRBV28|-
CASSIDRKQFF
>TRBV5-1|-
CASSLFPRGSYEQYF
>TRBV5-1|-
CASSVGWDRETDEQYF
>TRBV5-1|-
CASSDTGTGVSGTDTQYF
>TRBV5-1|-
CASSLDRRGYEQYF
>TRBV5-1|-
CASSPGQPMDLLAAKETQYF
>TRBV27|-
CASSLFAILANRTYEQYF